Detailed here is one T cell receptor (beta chain). Which antigen it targets is not known. No clone much larger than this one lies a single base away; base qualities are absent. The data originate from a study of beta chain features in type 1 diabetes (dated by TCRdb to the late 2010s). About the investigation overall: No differences in mean age, gender distribution, total cell number or subset yield were found between patients and healthy donors. Regulatory and stem cell-like memory subsets were isolated from only 8 patients and about eight healthy donors, whereas naive and central memory subsets came from all 28 donors. In the study, TCRB repertoires of sorted circulating CD4+ T cell subsets from recently diagnosed type 1 diabetes patients were compared with those of matched healthy donors. A total of some 100,000,000 sorted cells were examined across all samples, and a strong correlation was observed between cell number per subset and RNA yield.

The entire amount of isolated RNA was reverse transcribed using the High Capacity cDNA Reverse Transcription Kit, so the sequenced TCRB transcripts were expressed ones. Deep immunoSEQ sequencing was performed on naive, central memory and regulatory T cell samples, with an average of roughly 3.6 million total reads per sample. Sorted cells were lysed in RLT buffer, and RNA was extracted using DNase-treated RNeasy Micro or Mini kits according to cell number. Each cell subset was processed separately to prevent cross-contamination, with patient and healthy donor samples processed together. The immunoSEQ multiplex PCR was used to amplify TCRB sequences from cDNA, generating 87-bp fragments that spanned the CDR3 region. Amplicons were sequenced on the Illumina HiSeq platform. The source study handled its data this way. PCR bias was computationally corrected using synthetic template baselines, reads within Hamming distance 2 were collapsed, and singletons that could not be merged were discarded. Reads were aligned against IMGT so that V, D and J genes, CDR3 length and insertions or deletions at six rearrangement sites could be assigned. Within each subset, clonotype counts were normalized to the number of sorted cells before true diversity and Gini coefficients were calculated with the tcR R package. The overlap coefficient, calculated on TCRB nucleotide sequences, was used to quantify repertoire sharing. TCRdb stores this immuneACCESS table with in-frame sequences only. Part of the clones is absent; in the studies checked, under half of the shortfall reflects unresolved V genes, and no reason is known for the rest. That table furnishes V, J and clone size, whereas the DNA furnished D and trimming. The sample data list around 300,000 clones, and around 13% of these were observed just once. The top ten hold about 6.7% of the sample.

Overall study results and their limits: Naive, central memory and regulatory TCRB repertoires appeared to be more alike among patients than among healthy donors. Because cDNA rather than genomic DNA was sequenced, highly expressing activated cells could have been over-represented, although no difference in activation and CD3 levels was found between groups. Patients with type 1 diabetes made fewer insertions and deleted more nucleotides at VDJ recombination sites, implying thymic rearrangement abnormalities. A moderate but significant shortening of TCRB CDR3 length was observed in type 1 diabetes patients in all four CD4+ subsets. Only small numbers of individuals were included in the HLA sub-analyses, which left unresolved whether HLA type had any influence on TCRB rearrangement. PCR might favor shorter templates, but patient and control samples were amplified and corrected together, so any skew would affect both groups equally.

Each donor gave one peripheral blood draw, about 110 mL on average, collected into heparinised tubes. Using a panel that included CD45RO, CCR7, CD25, CD127, CD95 and CD27, naive, central memory, regulatory and stem cell-like memory CD4+ T cells were sorted on a BD FACSAria II. Purity was above 95% for every sorted population. Right away, PBMCs were isolated by Lymphoprep density gradient centrifugation and were stained directly, with no culture step. So that batch effects would be minimized, each experiment stained and sorted samples in pairs, pairing one healthy donor with one patient. Reading from cysteine to phenylalanine, the CDR3 counts 13 amino acids. Left in the record is the CDR3 DNA by itself, 39 bases read in frame from the first base. The V end loses 6 bases and the J end loses 4 bases, and a stretch of 9 bases separates them. The germline V gene sets CDR1 to MNHEY and CDR2 to SVGAGI.

This TCR came from a man aged 25-40 years in good health. The chain is assembled from TRBV6-5 and TRBJ2-2; a weak D assignment points to TRBD2 (6 bases agree). The sample was central memory CD4+ T cells from blood. The base sequence is TGTGCCAGCAGAAGGACTATCACCGGGGAGCTGTTTTTT. This codes for CASRRTITGELFF.